This T cell receptor (beta chain) was found in a study of cytomegalovirus exposure and HLA in healthy donors. Whole-study findings and limits: Across HLA loci, a later analysis found differing TCR association rates, with DRB1 most and HLA-C fewest. The authors listed 180 or so TCR beta chains as cytomegalovirus-associated. Diagnosis of cytomegalovirus status made by the classifier reportedly showed high specificity and sensitivity.

This clone was seen a few times. Its specificity is not known. Looked up from germline, CDR1 is LGHNA and CDR2 is YSLEER. With 1 base clipped from V and 0 bases from J, the junction kept 5 bases outside the gene matches. The CDR3 is 16 residues long. The PCR ran on 60 Vbeta and 13 Jbeta primers. Using immunoSEQ multiplex PCR, the repertoire was profiled, and TCRdb retains in-frame clones only, with some absent. Of some 150,000 clones listed, more than 80% were seen once; the top ten hold roughly 7.5%. The chain has TRBV4-3 and TRBJ1-1; the match to TRBD1 covers 7 bases. The sequencing sample was made of PBMCs. The sequence derives from a woman in her thirties in good health and CMV-seropositive. CDR3 amino acids: CASSQGAGGMNTEAFF. The CDR3 coding sequence is TGCGCCAGCAGCCAAGGAGCAGGGGGGATGAACACTGAAGCTTTCTTT.